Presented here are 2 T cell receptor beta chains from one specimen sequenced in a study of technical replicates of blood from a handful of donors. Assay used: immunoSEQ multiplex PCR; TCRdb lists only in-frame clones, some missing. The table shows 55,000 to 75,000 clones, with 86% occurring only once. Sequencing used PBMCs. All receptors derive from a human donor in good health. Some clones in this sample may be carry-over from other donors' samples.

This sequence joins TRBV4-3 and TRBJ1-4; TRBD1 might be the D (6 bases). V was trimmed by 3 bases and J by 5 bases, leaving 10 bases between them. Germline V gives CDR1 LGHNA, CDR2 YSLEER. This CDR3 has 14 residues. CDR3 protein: CASSQVTGNEKLFF. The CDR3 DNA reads TGCGCCAGCAGCCAGGTAACAGGGAATGAAAAACTGTTTTTT.

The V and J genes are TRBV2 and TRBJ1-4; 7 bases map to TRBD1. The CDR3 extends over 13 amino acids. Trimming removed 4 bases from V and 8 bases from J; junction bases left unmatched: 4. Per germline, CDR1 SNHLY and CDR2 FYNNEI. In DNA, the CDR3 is TGTGCCAGCAGTGTCCCGGGACAGGAAAAACTGTTTTTT. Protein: CASSVPGQEKLFF.